This T cell receptor (beta chain) was sequenced during a study of shared clonotypes between healthy human individuals. Overall study: Those who served as donors were two women and three men between the ages of 18 and 49. Each donor's CD4 naive and CD4 memory cells filled three plates apiece, CD8 naive two, and CD8 memory one.

Generated by immunoSEQ multiplex PCR, the TCRdb table keeps only in-frame clones and is missing some. The data contain 850,000 to 1,200,000 clones, about 75% of them singletons. There are 16 residues in the CDR3. The ends were cut back, 0 bases at V and 2 bases at J, with 12 bases in the middle. The germline CDR1 and CDR2 sequences are MGHRA and YSYEKL. V and J are TRBV4-1 and TRBJ2-3; a weak D match, TRBD1 (5 bases). The clonotype was recovered from a man younger than 35 in good health. Material: memory CD4+ T cells sorted from blood. Indicated subset: CD45RA-negative fraction. DNA of the CDR3: TGCGCCAGCAGCCAAGATTGGGCAGGGCTCACAGATACGCAGTATTTT. Encoded protein: CASSQDWAGLTDTQYF.